Shown below are 24 T cell receptor beta chains from a single sample sequenced in a study of blood T cell repertoires in COVID-19. TCRdb's copy holds only in-frame clones and misses some; the assay was immunoSEQ multiplex PCR. The top ten hold 5.1% of the sample, which has more than 300,000 clones, 83% seen once. Material for sequencing was PBMCs or T cells enriched from blood (not recorded which). The receptor source for this set is a woman between 50 and 59 years old who had recovered from COVID-19.

V is TRBV6-4 and J is TRBJ2-3; D might be TRBD2 (5 bases). CDR3 length equals 13 residues. CDR1 is MRHNA and CDR2 is SNTAGT in the germline V gene. With 3 bases removed from V and 5 bases from J, the gap between germline ends came to 9 bases. The CDR3 bases are TGTGCCAGCAGTGAACTCCGGGGAGATACGCAGTATTTT. Protein product: CASSELRGDTQYF.

This clone was counted once. The V gene is TRBV6-5, the J gene TRBJ1-1, with 9 bases fitting TRBD1. This CDR3 is 14 amino acids long. Unmatched junction bases numbered 7, after V lost 6 bases and J lost 5 bases. CDR1 is MNHEY, CDR2 SVGAGI, per germline. The CDR3 protein is CASRLDRGATEAFF. The DNA of the CDR3 is TGTGCCAGCAGGCTCGACAGGGGGGCTACTGAAGCTTTCTTT.

This chain uses TRBV11-3 with TRBJ2-2, with D possibly TRBD2 on 8 matching bases. V lost 4 bases and J lost 7, with 13 bases in between. The CDR3 consists of 14 residues. Germline V gene lookup returns CDR1 SGHNT and CDR2 YENEEA. CDR3 DNA sequence: TGTGCCAGCAGCTCGGGAGGGGGCGGCGGGGAGCTGTTTTTT. Amino acid sequence: CASSSGGGGGELFF.

This chain links TRBV19 with TRBJ1-1; D is unresolved. V dropped 4 bases and J dropped 0 bases, with 9 bases sitting between them. The CDR3 consists of 14 residues. Germline V gene data show CDR1 as LNHDA and CDR2 as SQIVND (reference sequence). CDR3 DNA: TGTGCCAGTAGTAAAGGGCGGGTGAACACTGAAGCTTTCTTT. Protein: CASSKGRVNTEAFF.

In its sample, this clone was seen once. V and J are TRBV29-1 and TRBJ1-2; D ambiguous. V was cut by 1 base and J by 8 bases, with 11 bases left in between. The CDR3 length is 12 residues. From germline, CDR1 is SQVTM and CDR2 ANQGSEA. This CDR3 is CSVEGVREGYTF. The DNA for the CDR3 is TGCAGCGTTGAAGGAGTGAGGGAAGGCTACACCTTC.

V usage is TRBV9 and J usage is TRBJ1-2; TRBD1 matches 8 bases. This CDR3 is 15 amino acids long. V lost 0 bases to trimming and J lost 6 bases; unmatched junction nucleotides: 7. Germline CDR1 is SGDLS and CDR2 is YYNGEE. CDR3 bases: TGTGCCAGCAGCGTAGGAACGGACAGGGCTGATGGCTACACCTTC. Residues: CASSVGTDRADGYTF.

The V gene is TRBV3-1 (or the pseudogene TRBV3-2), the J gene TRBJ2-3; D gene unclear. The germline V gene has CDR1 LGHDT and CDR2 YNNKEL (reference sequence). This CDR3 region has 14 residues. The V end was cut by 2 bases, the J end by 6 bases, with 12 bases between. The CDR3 nucleotides are TGTGCCAGCAGCCAACTCAGGTCCTCGGATACGCAGTATTTT. Translating it yields CASSQLRSSDTQYF.

The V and J genes are TRBV6-5 and TRBJ2-6; a weak D match, TRBD1 (5 bases). CDR1 MNHEY and CDR2 SVGAGI come from the germline V gene. The V gene lost 5 bases and the J gene lost 2 bases, with 10 bases spanning the gap. The CDR3 extends over 15 amino acids. The CDR3: CASSHLGAGANVLTF. The CDR3 DNA follows: TGTGCCAGCAGTCACTTAGGGGCTGGGGCCAACGTCCTGACTTTC.

The chain employs TRBV11-2 and TRBJ1-5; TRBD1 might be the D (6 bases). Trimming left V 1 base short and J 7 bases short, with 14 bases between. The CDR3 spans 15 residues. CDR1 is SGHAT and CDR2 is FQNNGV in the germline V gene. The CDR3 here is CASSLGYRAQQPQHF. CDR3 DNA: TGTGCCAGCAGCTTAGGATACAGGGCTCAACAGCCCCAGCATTTT.

This rearrangement joins TRBV7-6 to TRBJ2-3; the D gene is possibly TRBD1 (7 bases). This CDR3 has 15 amino acids. Germline CDR1 is SGHVS and CDR2 is FNYEAQ. V gave up 5 bases and J gave up 4 bases, with 16 bases separating them. CDR3 residues: CASSPTTGRSDTQYF. For the CDR3, the DNA is TGTGCCAGCAGCCCCACGACAGGGAGGTCAGATACGCAGTATTTT.

As for this clone: Other DNA variants within this sample encode the same CDR3. The V call is TRBV5-4, the J call TRBJ2-7; D perhaps matches TRBD2 (5 bases). Germline assignment: CDR1 SGHNT and CDR2 YYREEE (reference sequence). The CDR3 covers 12 residues. Trimming took 4 bases from V and 1 from J, leaving 6 bases between them. The CDR3, as DNA: TGTGCCAGCAGCCGGGATTCCTACGAGCAGTACTTC. Translated, it gives CASSRDSYEQYF.

The rearrangement joins TRBV10-3 to TRBJ1-1, with 8 positions matching TRBD1. This CDR3 comprises 17 residues. Germline CDR1 is ENHRY and CDR2 is SYGVKD. Unmatched junction bases numbered 11, after V lost 4 bases and J lost 1 base. CDR3 amino acids: CAISALQSDRENTEAFF. The CDR3 DNA is TGTGCCATCAGTGCACTACAGTCGGACAGGGAGAACACTGAAGCTTTCTTT.

The V and J genes are TRBV5-1 and TRBJ1-1; D possibly corresponds to TRBD1 (6 bases). V was clipped by 2 bases and J by 7 bases, with 18 bases between them. This CDR3 spans 15 amino acids. Germline V gene lookup returns CDR1 SGHRS and CDR2 YFSETQ. The CDR3 DNA follows: TGCGCCAGCAGCTTAACAGGGACACGATCCGATGAAGCTTTCTTT. Its protein product is CASSLTGTRSDEAFF.

CDR3 DNA: TGTGCCAGCACGCCAAACCGGGACACCGAAAAACTGTTTTTT. It translates to CASTPNRDTEKLFF. The rearrangement links TRBV6-6 to TRBJ1-4, with a weak D call TRBD1 (6 bases). This CDR3 comprises 14 residues. Germline CDR1 is MNHNY and CDR2 is SVGAGI (reference sequence). V lost 7 bases to trimming and J lost 8 bases, with 17 bases between them.

The chain has TRBV11-2 and TRBJ1-6; tentatively, D is TRBD1 (5 bases). This CDR3 is built from 15 residues. Germline assignment: CDR1 SGHAT and CDR2 FQNNGV. Trimming stripped 4 bases from V and 7 bases from J, with 14 bases between. CDR3 sequence: CASSSKGRGNSPLHF. The CDR3 coding sequence is TGTGCCAGCAGCTCTAAGGGACGGGGGAATTCACCCCTCCACTTT.

This rearrangement joins TRBV7-6 to TRBJ1-4, with D perhaps TRBD1 (5 bases). The V gene lost 1 base and the J gene lost 8 bases, with 17 bases spanning the gap. The CDR3 is made up of 16 amino acids. Germline lookup yields CDR1 SGHVS and CDR2 FNYEAQ. In DNA, the CDR3 is TGTGCCAGCAGCTTAGGTGGCGGGGGGTCGGGCGAAAAACTGTTTTTT. Translating it yields CASSLGGGGSGEKLFF.

This clone turned up a few times. V is TRBV7-2 and J is TRBJ2-1, with TRBD2 matching 13 bases. The CDR3 is 15 amino acids. Looked up from germline, CDR1 is SGHTA and CDR2 is FQGNSA. Trimming cost V 5 bases and J 7 bases; bases outside gene matches: 5. The CDR3 DNA sequence: TGTGCCAGCAGCAAACTAGCGGGGGGGCATAATGAGCAGTTCTTC. Translation gives CASSKLAGGHNEQFF.

This sequence joins TRBV6-5 and TRBJ1-3; D remains unclear. CDR1 and CDR2 from the germline V gene are MNHEY and SVGAGI. Trimming shortened V by 5 bases and J by 0 bases, and 5 bases separated the two germline ends. CDR3 length: 13 residues. CDR3: CASSRSSGNTIYF. As DNA, the CDR3 is TGTGCCAGCAGTCGGTCCTCTGGAAACACCATATATTTT.

The chain recombines TRBV7-2 with TRBJ1-1, with 8 bases lining up with TRBD1. Germline trimming cut 3 bases from V and 6 bases from J; bases unmatched to any gene: 6. Germline CDR1 reads SGHTA; CDR2 reads FQGNSA. The CDR3 is made up of 14 amino acids. CDR3 bases: TGTGCCAGCAGCTTTGACAGGGGTACCGCTGAAGCTTTCTTT. Encoded protein: CASSFDRGTAEAFF.

This clone was seen only once. The chain links TRBV6-5 to TRBJ1-2, with 8 bases matching TRBD1. The germline V gene has CDR1 MNHEY and CDR2 SVGAGI. Trimming at V came to 10 bases and at J to 6 bases, leaving 10 bases not matched to a gene. The CDR3 is 13 residues long. CDR3 region: CATAFDRGDGYTF. DNA of the CDR3: TGTGCCACAGCTTTTGACAGGGGAGATGGCTACACCTTC.

The gene calls are TRBV2 and TRBJ1-1; a possible D gene is TRBD1 (6 bases). Trimming removed 6 bases at V and 4 bases at J, with 12 bases between. The CDR3 spans 13 residues. CDR1 is SNHLY and CDR2 is FYNNEI in the germline V gene. CDR3 loop: CASRKMTGTEAFF. In DNA, the CDR3 is TGTGCCAGCAGAAAAATGACAGGCACTGAAGCTTTCTTT.

The V gene is TRBV2, the J gene TRBJ1-5; 9 bases are shared with TRBD1. The CDR3 extends over 16 amino acids. Germline CDR1 reads SNHLY; CDR2 reads FYNNEI. V was pared by 4 bases and J by 5 bases, with 9 bases of the junction left unmatched. In nucleotides, the CDR3 is TGTGCCAGCAGTGGGGAGACAGGGGGGAGGTATCAGCCCCAGCATTTT. This gives the protein CASSGETGGRYQPQHF.

The rearrangement joins TRBV4-2 to TRBJ1-2; tentatively, D is TRBD1 (5 bases). Germline loops: CDR1 LGHNA, CDR2 YNFKEQ. Deletions cut 0 bases from V and 0 bases from J, with 8 bases between. This CDR3 has 15 residues. The CDR3 DNA sequence: TGTGCCAGCAGCCAAGATTCGACAGCTAACTATGGCTACACCTTC. Its protein is CASSQDSTANYGYTF.

Written as DNA, the CDR3 is TGCGCCAGTCGCGTGGAGCAAAATTCACCCCTCCACTTT. Protein product: CASRVEQNSPLHF. The gene calls are TRBV5-1 and TRBJ1-6; no reliable D call. Germline CDR1 SGHRS, CDR2 YFSETQ. The CDR3 runs to 13 residues. V was pared by 8 bases and J by 7 bases, with 13 bases between. Looking up the rest from reference TRBV5-1 and TRBJ1-6 gives the full variable domain: KAGVTQTPRYLIKTRGQQVTLSCSPISGHRSVSWYQQTPGQGLQFLFEYFSETQRNKGNFPGRFSGRQFSNSRSEMNVSTLELGDSALYLCASRVEQNSPLHFGNGTRLTVT.